What follows are 2 T cell receptor beta chains derived from one specimen sequenced in a study of shared clonotypes between healthy human individuals. Using immunoSEQ multiplex PCR, the repertoire was profiled, and TCRdb retains in-frame clones only, with some absent. The sample lists more than 2,000,000 clones, 90% to 95% seen once, with approximately 0.4% in the top ten. Material: naive CD4+ T cells from PBMCs. Regarding subset: CD45RA+ positively selected. Receptors were obtained from a man aged 18 to 30 in good health. Some clones in this sample may be carry-over from other donors' samples.

This clone came up a few times. This specimen includes other DNA sequences encoding the same CDR3. This chain links TRBV9 with TRBJ1-5; TRBD1 is a possible D gene (6 bases). V was pared by 0 bases and J by 2 bases, with 9 bases between. The CDR3 runs to 15 residues. Germline values: CDR1 SGDLS, CDR2 YYNGEE. Here the CDR3 reads CASSVGGQGNQPQHF. As DNA, the CDR3 is TGTGCCAGCAGCGTAGGGGGGCAGGGCAATCAGCCCCAGCATTTT.

This chain uses TRBV7-9 with TRBJ2-7; D possibly corresponds to TRBD2 (5 bases). This CDR3 is 13 amino acids long. V lost 5 bases and J 7 bases, leaving 15 bases between the germline ends. Germline V lookup: CDR1 SEHNR, CDR2 FQNEAQ (reference sequence). CDR3 DNA: TGTGCCAGCAGCCCCCCCGGGGTGAGGGAGCAGTACTTC. It yields the protein CASSPPGVREQYF.